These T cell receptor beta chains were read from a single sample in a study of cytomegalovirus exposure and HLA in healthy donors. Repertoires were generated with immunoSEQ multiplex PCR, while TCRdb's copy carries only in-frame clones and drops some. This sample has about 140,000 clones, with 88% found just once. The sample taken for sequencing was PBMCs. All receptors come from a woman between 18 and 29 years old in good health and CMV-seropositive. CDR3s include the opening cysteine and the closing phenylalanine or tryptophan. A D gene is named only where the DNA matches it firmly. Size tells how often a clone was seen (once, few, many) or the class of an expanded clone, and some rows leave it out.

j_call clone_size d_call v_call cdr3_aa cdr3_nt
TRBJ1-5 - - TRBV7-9 CASSLNKAGRGQPQHF TGTGCCAGCAGCTTGAACAAAGCGGGGAGAGGCCAGCCCCAGCATTTT
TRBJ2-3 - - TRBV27 CASSNRVNPTQYF TGTGCCAGCAGTAACAGGGTGAATCCTACGCAGTATTTT
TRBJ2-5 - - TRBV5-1 CASSFEGGTAETQYF TGCGCCAGCAGCTTTGAGGGCGGGACGGCCGAGACCCAGTACTTC
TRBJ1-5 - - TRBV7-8 CASSLGRGGNQPQHF TGTGCCAGCAGCTTAGGGAGGGGCGGCAATCAGCCCCAGCATTTT
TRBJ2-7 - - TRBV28 CASTVSGTLPYEQYF TGTGCCAGCACGGTCTCAGGGACATTACCCTACGAGCAGTACTTC
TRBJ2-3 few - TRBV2 CASSRGRDTQYF TGTGCCAGCTCCAGGGGTCGGGATACGCAGTATTTT
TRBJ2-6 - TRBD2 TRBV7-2 CASSLVAGELSAGANVLTF TGTGCCAGCAGCTTAGTTGCGGGGGAGCTGTCTGCTGGGGCCAACGTCCTGACTTTC
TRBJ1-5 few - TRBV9 CASSVALGQPQHF TGTGCCAGCAGCGTAGCTCTCGGTCAGCCCCAGCATTTT
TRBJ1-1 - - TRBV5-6 CATHRGAFINTEAFF TGTGCCACCCACCGGGGGGCATTTATCAACACTGAAGCTTTCTTT
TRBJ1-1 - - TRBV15 CATSRDLTGTLEAFF TGTGCCACCAGCAGAGACCTCACCGGGACACTGGAAGCTTTCTTT
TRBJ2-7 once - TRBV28 CASSPSFYEQYF TGTGCCAGCAGCCCGTCTTTCTACGAGCAGTACTTC
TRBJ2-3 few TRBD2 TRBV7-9 CASSLAGGITSTDTQYF TGTGCCAGCAGCTTAGCGGGAGGGATTACTAGCACAGATACGCAGTATTTT
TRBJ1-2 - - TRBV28 CASRGARGYTF TGTGCCAGTCGTGGGGCGCGGGGCTACACCTTC
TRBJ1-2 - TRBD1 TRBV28 CASSSRDRGYGYTF TGTGCCAGCAGTTCCCGGGACAGGGGGTATGGCTACACCTTC
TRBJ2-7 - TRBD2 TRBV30 CAWGTSGYEQYF TGTGCCTGGGGGACTAGCGGCTACGAGCAGTACTTC
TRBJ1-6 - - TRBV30 CAWRPRFSYNSPLHF TGTGCCTGGAGGCCTCGGTTCTCCTATAATTCACCCCTCCACTTT
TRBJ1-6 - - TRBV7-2 CASSTTGNLYNSPLHF TGTGCCAGCAGCACAACAGGGAACCTCTATAATTCACCCCTCCACTTT
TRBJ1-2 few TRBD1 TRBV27 CASSEQGGNYGYTF TGTGCCAGCAGTGAGCAGGGGGGTAACTATGGCTACACCTTC
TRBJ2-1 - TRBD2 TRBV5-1 CASSLAAGLASWNEQFF TGCGCCAGCAGCTTGGCCGCGGGACTAGCGTCTTGGAATGAGCAGTTCTTC
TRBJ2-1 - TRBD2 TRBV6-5 CASSSTSGGKGNEQFF TGTGCCAGCAGTTCGACTAGCGGGGGGAAGGGGAATGAGCAGTTCTTC
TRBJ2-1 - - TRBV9 CASSVDSEQFF TGTGCCAGCAGCGTAGATAGTGAGCAGTTCTTC
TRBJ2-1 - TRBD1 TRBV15 CATSPRGQGHFFEQFF TGTGCCACCAGCCCTCGAGGACAGGGGCACTTTTTTGAGCAGTTCTTC
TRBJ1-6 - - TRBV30 CAWSVPGSRPLHF TGTGCCTGGAGTGTACCAGGGTCCCGGCCCCTCCACTTT
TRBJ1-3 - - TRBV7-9 CAVNKRRASGNTIYF TGTGCCGTCAACAAAAGGAGGGCCTCTGGAAACACCATATATTTT
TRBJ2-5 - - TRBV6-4 CASSVSSWGGGLTQYF TGTGCCAGCAGTGTGTCGAGTTGGGGAGGGGGGTTAACCCAGTACTTC
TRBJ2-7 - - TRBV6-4 CASSDRLAEQYF TGTGCCAGCAGTGATCGATTGGCCGAGCAGTACTTC
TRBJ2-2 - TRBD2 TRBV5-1 CASSPVAGERGGELFF TGCGCCAGCAGCCCCGTAGCGGGAGAGCGTGGCGGGGAGCTGTTTTTT
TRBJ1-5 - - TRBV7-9 CASSLELSNQPQHF TGTGCCAGCAGCTTAGAGCTTAGCAATCAGCCCCAGCATTTT
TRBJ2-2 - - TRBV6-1 CASSEQVTTGELFF TGTGCCAGCAGTGAACAGGTTACCACCGGGGAGCTGTTTTTT
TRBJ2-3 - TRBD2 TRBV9 CASSADSGSADTQYF TGTGCCAGCAGCGCCGATAGCGGGAGCGCAGATACGCAGTATTTT
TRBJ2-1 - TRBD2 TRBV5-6 CASSAYTGTSGRNEQFF TGTGCCAGCAGCGCGTATACCGGGACTAGCGGGAGAAATGAGCAGTTCTTC
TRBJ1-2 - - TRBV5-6 CASSFGSGPSGYTF TGTGCCAGCAGCTTTGGCAGCGGACCCAGTGGCTACACCTTC
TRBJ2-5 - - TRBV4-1 CASSHRTPRARGETQYF TGCGCCAGCAGCCACAGGACGCCTAGGGCCCGGGGAGAGACCCAGTACTTC
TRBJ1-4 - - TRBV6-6 CASSYIQPTNEKLFF TGTGCCAGCAGTTACATACAGCCAACTAATGAAAAACTGTTTTTT
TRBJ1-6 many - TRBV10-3 CAISEFGTPKGSPLHF TGTGCCATCAGTGAGTTCGGGACACCCAAGGGGTCACCCCTCCACTTT
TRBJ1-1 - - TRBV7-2 CASSFLRIEAFF TGTGCCAGCAGCTTTCTAAGAATTGAAGCTTTCTTT
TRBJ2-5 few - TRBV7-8 CASSRGARRQETQYF TGTGCCAGCAGCCGGGGGGCGAGGAGACAAGAGACCCAGTACTTC
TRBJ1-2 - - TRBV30 CAWSQAGRGYGYTF TGTGCCTGGAGCCAGGCAGGCAGGGGCTATGGCTACACCTTC
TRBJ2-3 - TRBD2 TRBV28 CASSPSGLADTDTQYF TGTGCCAGCAGTCCCTCGGGACTAGCGGACACAGATACGCAGTATTTT
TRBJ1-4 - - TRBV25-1 CASSESGIWSDEKLFF TGTGCCAGCAGTGAATCCGGGATTTGGTCAGATGAAAAACTGTTTTTT
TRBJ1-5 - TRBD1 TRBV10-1 CASTASGTGSDWSQPQHF TGCGCCAGCACCGCGTCCGGGACAGGGTCGGATTGGAGTCAGCCCCAGCATTTT
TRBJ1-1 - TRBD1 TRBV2 CANRQGARGNTEAFF TGTGCCAACAGACAGGGGGCAAGGGGGAACACTGAAGCTTTCTTT
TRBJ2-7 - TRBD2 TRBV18 CASSPSGLAESYEQYF TGTGCCAGCTCACCTTCGGGACTAGCGGAATCCTACGAGCAGTACTTC
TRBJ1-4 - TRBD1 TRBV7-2 CASSSMTTGAKLFF TGTGCCAGCAGCTCGATGACGACAGGGGCAAAACTGTTTTTT
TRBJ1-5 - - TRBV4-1 CASSQVLSGFGQPQHF TGCGCCAGCAGCCAAGTTTTATCGGGGTTCGGCCAGCCCCAGCATTTT
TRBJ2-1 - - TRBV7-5 CVRLRRGRLGDEQFF TGTGTCAGATTGCGGCGGGGCAGGCTCGGAGATGAGCAGTTCTTC
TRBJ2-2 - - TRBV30 CAYAGTGELFF TGTGCCTATGCAGGGACCGGGGAGCTGTTTTTT
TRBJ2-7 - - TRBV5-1 CASRRAEGSYEQYF TGCGCCAGCAGGCGGGCGGAGGGATCCTACGAGCAGTACTTC
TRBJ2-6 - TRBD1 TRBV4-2 CASSPKPGTGFSGANVLTF TGTGCCAGCAGCCCCAAGCCCGGGACAGGGTTCTCTGGGGCCAACGTCCTGACTTTC
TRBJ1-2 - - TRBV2 CASSEEGVPYGYTF TGTGCCAGCAGTGAAGAGGGAGTCCCCTATGGCTACACCTTC